The T cell receptor (beta chain) described here comes from a study of shared clonotypes between healthy human individuals. Study-level background: Three CD4 naive, three CD4 memory, two CD8 naive and one CD8 memory plate were used per donor.

The length of the CDR3 is 15 residues. V was shortened by 0 bases and J by 2 bases, with 11 bases between the two germline ends. From germline, CDR1 is SGDLS and CDR2 YYNGEE. Study results and caveats: Estimated richness was generally greater in naive than memory subsets. Sequencing depth was a factor that was expected to affect clonotype sharing among donors.

Sequencing was performed with immunoSEQ multiplex PCR; in TCRdb, only in-frame clones are kept and a portion is missing. Here the sample spans millions of clones, roughly 94% being singletons. As defined, naive CD8 cells were CD45RO-negative and positively selected for CCR7, with terminally differentiated effector memory CD45RA+ cells excluded. As to this clone: What it binds is unknown.

This clonotype was sampled from a man aged 18 to 29 in good health. Sample: naive CD8+ T cells sorted from blood. V gene TRBV9 combines with J gene TRBJ1-1; D remains unclear. This CDR3 reads CASSVAEDGNTEAFF. The CDR3 DNA reads TGTGCCAGCAGCGTAGCAGAAGACGGAAACACTGAAGCTTTCTTT.